The 25 T cell receptor beta chains below were found in one sample sequenced in a study of CD4 T cells in relation to SARS-CoV-2 and coronaviruses. Method: immunoSEQ multiplex PCR; TCRdb's copy keeps in-frame clones and lacks some. The table shows about 20,000 clones, with roughly 73% occurring only once. Their recognized antigens are unknown. Before the COVID-19 pandemic, during about 2011-2019, CD4+ T cells were taken from unexposed donors. CD4+ T cells were isolated from the cells after 10 days of culture. The sequencing input was CD4+ T cells from PBMCs, cultured in vitro. Receptors were obtained from a human donor in good health.

The rearrangement links TRBV28 to TRBJ1-4; 11 bases line up with TRBD1. V trimming: 6 bases; J trimming: 7 bases; junction bases outside the gene matches: 13. There are 17 residues in the CDR3. CDR1 MDHEN and CDR2 SYDVKM come from the germline V gene. As DNA, the CDR3 is TGTGCCAGCAGACTTGGCCTCGGGACAGGGGGAGGTGAAAAACTGTTTTTT. This codes for CASRLGLGTGGGEKLFF.

The chain employs TRBV3-1 (or the pseudogene TRBV3-2) and TRBJ1-5; the match to TRBD1 covers 12 bases. Trimming took 4 bases from V and 5 from J; bases not matched to a gene: 0. The germline V gene encodes CDR1 LGHDT and CDR2 YNNKEL (reference sequence). The CDR3 totals 14 residues. The CDR3 sequence: CASSRDRGHQPQHF. CDR3 sequence (DNA): TGTGCCAGCAGCCGGGACAGGGGGCATCAGCCCCAGCATTTT.

This clone is a singleton in its sample. The chain has TRBV28 and TRBJ2-7; D possibly corresponds to TRBD1 (6 bases). The V gene's germline CDR1 is MDHEN and CDR2 SYDVKM. CDR3 length equals 14 residues. The V and J ends lost 6 bases and 3 bases respectively, with 15 bases between them. CDR3 nucleotide sequence: TGTGCCAGCAGCCCCGGGACACGTTACTACGAGCAGTACTTC. It encodes CASSPGTRYYEQYF. The full variable domain, completed using reference TRBV28 and TRBJ2-7, is DVKVTQSSRYLVKRTGEKVFLECVQDMDHENMFWYRQDPGLGLRLIYFSYDVKMKEKGDIPEGYSVSREKKERFSLILESASTNQTSMYLCASSPGTRYYEQYFGPGTRLTVT.

This clone turned up a few times. The chain employs TRBV29-1 and TRBJ1-2; D is perhaps TRBD1 (6 bases). The CDR3 totals 11 residues. Germline CDR1 and CDR2: SQVTM and ANQGSEA. Trimming took off 5 bases at V and 8 bases at J, with 12 bases between the two ends. Written as DNA, the CDR3 is TGCAGCGTTAACAGGGTCAACGGCTACACCTTC. It yields the protein CSVNRVNGYTF.

J is TRBJ1-6 and V is TRBV2, with 12 bases matching TRBD1. Germline V gene lookup returns CDR1 SNHLY and CDR2 FYNNEI. The junction had 7 bases not matched to a gene; V was cut back by 6 bases and J by 7 bases. This CDR3 comprises 16 residues. The CDR3 region has the DNA TGTGCCAGCAGCCCGGGACAGGGGGCGCGAAATTCACCCCTCCACTTT. Amino acid sequence: CASSPGQGARNSPLHF.

The chain has TRBV18 and TRBJ1-3, with D perhaps matching TRBD1 (5 bases). This CDR3 has 16 residues. Germline V gene lookup returns CDR1 KGHSH and CDR2 LQKENI. Trimming shortened V by 2 bases and J by 2 bases, and 13 bases separated the two germline ends. The CDR3 DNA reads TGTGCCAGCTCACCAATACCTTCGGGGGCTGGAAACACCATATATTTT. Translated, it gives CASSPIPSGAGNTIYF. Variable domain in full (rest from reference TRBV18 and TRBJ1-3): NAGVMQNPRHLVRRRGQEARLRCSPMKGHSHVYWYRQLPEEGLKFMVYLQKENIIDESGMPKERFSAEFPKEGPSILRIQQVVRGDSAAYFCASSPIPSGAGNTIYFGEGSWLTVV.

The genes are TRBV24-1 and TRBJ2-3, with a tentative D call TRBD1 (6 bases). This CDR3 is 13 amino acids long. Trimming removed 7 bases at V and 2 bases at J, with 9 bases between. Germline V lookup: CDR1 KGHDR, CDR2 SFDVKD. CDR3 in amino acids: CATRRQDTDTQYF. The CDR3 DNA is TGTGCCACCAGGCGACAGGACACAGATACGCAGTATTTT.

The chain has TRBV7-6 and TRBJ2-5; 14 nucleotides match TRBD2. The V gene's germline CDR1 is SGHVS and CDR2 FNYEAQ. The CDR3 runs 15 residues. J was trimmed by 7 bases and V by 1 base; bases with no gene match: 2. The CDR3 DNA reads TGTGCCAGCAGCTTAGACGGGACTAGCGGGGGGACCCAGTACTTC. Protein product: CASSLDGTSGGTQYF.

V gene TRBV9 combines with J gene TRBJ1-6; 10 bases are a match to TRBD1. Germline V gene data show CDR1 as SGDLS and CDR2 as YYNGEE. The CDR3 extends over 14 amino acids. V dropped 3 bases and J dropped 10; count of bases not matched to a gene: 4. The CDR3 coding sequence is TGTGCCAGCAGCGATGGGACAGGGGACTCACCCCTCCACTTT. This sequence encodes CASSDGTGDSPLHF.

This clone was picked up one time. The CDR3, as DNA: TGTGCCAGTAGTATAATAATCCGGGAGACTGAAGCTTTCTTT. It specifies CASSIIIRETEAFF. The chain carries TRBV19 and TRBJ1-1, with unresolved D. CDR1 and CDR2 (germline): LNHDA, SQIVND (reference sequence). The CDR3 is 14 amino acids. Deletions cut 2 bases from V and 5 bases from J, with 12 bases between.

The table lists this clone with a few counts. The V and J genes are TRBV10-3 and TRBJ1-6; 9 bases match TRBD1. Trimming cost V 10 bases and J 5 bases; bases outside gene matches: 3. Per germline, CDR1 ENHRY and CDR2 SYGVKD. The CDR3 covers 13 residues. The CDR3 nucleotides are TGTGCCAGCACAGGGGGCAATAATTCACCCCTCCACTTT. Translating gives CASTGGNNSPLHF.

This clone has more than one count but fewer than ten. The chain has TRBV10-3 and TRBJ2-7; 7 bases align to TRBD2. From germline, CDR1 is ENHRY and CDR2 SYGVKD. V lost 6 bases, J lost 3 bases, and 8 bases stayed unmatched. The CDR3 is made up of 14 amino acids. DNA of the CDR3: TGTGCCATCAGCGGAGGAGCGGGGAACTACGAGCAGTACTTC. Protein: CAISGGAGNYEQYF.

This clone was picked up one time. V and J are TRBV28 and TRBJ2-3; 9 bases are shared with TRBD1. Germline assignment: CDR1 MDHEN and CDR2 SYDVKM. With 2 bases clipped from V and 4 bases from J, the junction kept 4 bases outside the gene matches. The CDR3 has 15 residues. The CDR3 DNA is TGTGCCAGCAGTTTAACAGGGGGCAGGGCAGATACGCAGTATTTT. Protein product: CASSLTGGRADTQYF.

V usage is TRBV5-4 and J usage is TRBJ1-6, with D unclear. Per the germline V gene, CDR1 is SGHNT and CDR2 is YYREEE (reference sequence). V gave up 2 bases and J gave up 6 bases, with 6 bases separating them. The CDR3 is 13 amino acids. CDR3 amino acids: CASSFEPNSPLHF. CDR3 coding DNA: TGTGCCAGCAGCTTCGAACCTAATTCACCCCTCCACTTT.

CDR3 loop: CASSPSVSSASGRASLSGANVLTF. CDR3 sequence (DNA): TGCGCCAGCAGCCCATCTGTATCCTCCGCTAGCGGGAGGGCCTCGCTCTCTGGGGCCAACGTCCTGACTTTC. V is TRBV5-1 and J is TRBJ2-6, with 12 bases identical to TRBD2. The trim removed 4 bases at V and 0 bases at J, leaving 23 bases unmatched. CDR1 and CDR2 (germline): SGHRS, YFSETQ. CDR3 length equals 24 residues.

The chain combines TRBV2 with TRBJ2-2; D is perhaps TRBD1 (5 bases). The CDR3 has 16 amino acids. Trimming cost V 1 base and J 0 bases, with 9 bases left between them. Germline V gene sequence: CDR1 SNHLY, CDR2 FYNNEI. CDR3 sequence: CASSEVWTPNTGELFF. CDR3 in DNA: TGTGCCAGCAGTGAAGTGTGGACACCGAACACCGGGGAGCTGTTTTTT.

V usage is TRBV27 and J usage is TRBJ2-1; 10 positions agree with TRBD1. Trimming removed 4 bases from V and 0 bases from J; junction bases left unmatched: 3. This CDR3 is 16 amino acids long. Germline loops: CDR1 MNHEY, CDR2 SMNVEV (reference sequence). CDR3 residues: CASSWDRGYSYNEQFF. In nucleotides, the CDR3 is TGTGCCAGCAGTTGGGACAGGGGCTACTCCTACAATGAGCAGTTCTTC.

The V gene is TRBV19, the J gene TRBJ2-5; 8 nucleotides agree with TRBD2. After removal of 5 bases from V and 5 bases from J, the junction contained 4 bases not matched to a gene. This CDR3 region has 13 residues. Germline values: CDR1 LNHDA, CDR2 SQIVND (reference sequence). CDR3 sequence reads: CASSSRGGETQYF. The CDR3 coding sequence is TGTGCCAGTAGTTCCCGGGGGGGGGAGACCCAGTACTTC.

The genes are TRBV4-1 and TRBJ2-7; 7 bases agree with TRBD2. The CDR3 covers 19 residues. Trimming removed 1 base from V and 0 bases from J; junction bases left unmatched: 15. The germline CDR1 and CDR2 sequences are MGHRA and YSYEKL. CDR3 sequence reads: CASSQGGLAGEGSSYEQYF. Here the CDR3 DNA reads TGCGCCAGCAGCCAAGGGGGGTTGGCGGGAGAGGGGAGCTCCTACGAGCAGTACTTC.

This clone was detected only once. The chain joins TRBV18 to TRBJ1-2; TRBD1 is a possible D gene (5 bases). Between the trimmed V and J ends, which lost 0 bases and 6 bases, there was a span of 11 bases. The CDR3 runs 14 residues. Per germline, CDR1 KGHSH and CDR2 LQKENI. Here the CDR3 DNA reads TGTGCCAGCTCACCACCGCAGGGCCTGCATGGCTACACCTTC. Its translation: CASSPPQGLHGYTF.

V gene TRBV28 combines with J gene TRBJ1-1; 7 bases match TRBD1. The CDR3 is 15 amino acids. Per germline, CDR1 MDHEN and CDR2 SYDVKM. Trimming removed 4 bases from V and 4 bases from J; junction bases left unmatched: 9. The CDR3 protein is CASSSLQGVGTEAFF. DNA for the CDR3: TGTGCCAGCAGTTCGCTCCAGGGGGTTGGCACTGAAGCTTTCTTT.

This sequence joins TRBV12-3 or TRBV12-4 and TRBJ1-1, with D unclear. The CDR3 loop spans 12 amino acids. Trimming removed 1 base from V and 5 bases from J, with 5 bases in between. The CDR3 loop is CASSLDGTEAFF. The CDR3 nucleotides read TGTGCCAGCAGTTTAGACGGAACTGAAGCTTTCTTT.

The rearrangement joins TRBV18 to TRBJ2-5; tentative D call: TRBD1 (6 bases). CDR3 length: 14 residues. From germline, CDR1 is KGHSH and CDR2 LQKENI. Trimming pared 2 bases from V and 5 bases from J, leaving 12 bases between. The chain's CDR3 is CASSPGTGRETQYF. CDR3 sequence (DNA): TGTGCCAGCTCACCAGGTACAGGGCGCGAGACCCAGTACTTC.

This CDR3 is CASRGLAGGRGELFF. The CDR3 DNA follows: TGTGCCAGCAGGGGACTAGCGGGAGGTCGGGGGGAGCTGTTTTTT. The rearrangement uses TRBV11-2 and TRBJ2-2; TRBD2 matches 15 bases. The CDR3 loop spans 15 amino acids. CDR1 and CDR2 (germline): SGHAT, FQNNGV. V trimming: 6 bases; J trimming: 8 bases; junction bases outside the gene matches: 4.

CDR3: CASSLAGDSNQPQHF. CDR3 in DNA: TGTGCCAGCAGCTTAGCCGGAGATAGCAATCAGCCCCAGCATTTT. The V call is TRBV7-9, the J call TRBJ1-5, with D uncertain. Trimming left V 0 bases short and J 0 bases short, with 6 bases between. CDR3 size: 15 residues. Germline CDR1 is SEHNR and CDR2 is FQNEAQ (reference sequence).